The 4 T cell receptor beta chains presented below share a single source sample, sequenced in a study of beta chain features in type 1 diabetes. The study, taken as a whole, reports: Among all four CD4+ subsets, Type 1 diabetes patients had TCRB CDR3s that were moderately but significantly shorter.

Antigen specificity for these receptors is unknown. Of the isolated RNA, all was reverse transcribed, and so the sequenced material was expressed TCRB transcripts. The method was immunoSEQ multiplex PCR; TCRdb's version includes in-frame clones alone and lacks a portion of them. The table records some 700,000 clones, under 15% of them present only once. Sequenced input: naive CD4+ T cells from blood. Every receptor here comes from a man younger than 30 with type 1 diabetes.

V usage is TRBV13 and J usage is TRBJ2-5, with TRBD1 as a possible D gene (6 bases). TRBJ2-7 matches the DNA end more closely, so the J call is doubtful. CDR3 length: 14 amino acids. Germline assignment: CDR1 PRHDT and CDR2 FYEKMQ (reference sequence). The CDR3 coding sequence is TGTGCCAGCAGCCCCAGGGGCAGCTCCTACGAGCAGTACTTC. Its protein product is CASSPRGSSYEQYF.

This clone has more than one count but fewer than ten. The V and J genes are TRBV29-1 and TRBJ2-1; D is possibly TRBD1 or TRBD2 (5 bases each). This CDR3 region has 16 residues. Per the germline V gene, CDR1 is SQVTM and CDR2 is ANQGSEA. Deletions cut 4 bases from V and 9 bases from J, with 25 bases between. This chain's CDR3 is CSVAPGTIPIMGEQFF. For the CDR3, the DNA is TGCAGCGTTGCTCCCGGGACCATCCCTATAATGGGTGAGCAGTTCTTC.

This clone turned up a few times. The rearrangement joins TRBV6-1 to TRBJ2-1, with 11 bases identical to TRBD2. CDR1 and CDR2 from the germline V gene are MNHNS and SASEGT. CDR3 length: 12 amino acids. The junction had 2 bases not matched to a gene; V was cut back by 6 bases and J by 10 bases. This CDR3 reads CASRGLAGEQFF. The CDR3 DNA sequence: TGTGCCAGCAGAGGACTAGCGGGCGAGCAGTTCTTC.

The chain carries TRBV29-1 and TRBJ1-1; D is perhaps TRBD1 (6 bases). Germline CDR1 and CDR2: SQVTM and ANQGSEA. Trimming shortened V by 6 bases and J by 0 bases, and 11 bases separated the two germline ends. The length of the CDR3 is 13 residues. The CDR3 DNA reads TGCAGCGTCGGACAGCAGATGAACACTGAAGCTTTCTTT. Translation: CSVGQQMNTEAFF.